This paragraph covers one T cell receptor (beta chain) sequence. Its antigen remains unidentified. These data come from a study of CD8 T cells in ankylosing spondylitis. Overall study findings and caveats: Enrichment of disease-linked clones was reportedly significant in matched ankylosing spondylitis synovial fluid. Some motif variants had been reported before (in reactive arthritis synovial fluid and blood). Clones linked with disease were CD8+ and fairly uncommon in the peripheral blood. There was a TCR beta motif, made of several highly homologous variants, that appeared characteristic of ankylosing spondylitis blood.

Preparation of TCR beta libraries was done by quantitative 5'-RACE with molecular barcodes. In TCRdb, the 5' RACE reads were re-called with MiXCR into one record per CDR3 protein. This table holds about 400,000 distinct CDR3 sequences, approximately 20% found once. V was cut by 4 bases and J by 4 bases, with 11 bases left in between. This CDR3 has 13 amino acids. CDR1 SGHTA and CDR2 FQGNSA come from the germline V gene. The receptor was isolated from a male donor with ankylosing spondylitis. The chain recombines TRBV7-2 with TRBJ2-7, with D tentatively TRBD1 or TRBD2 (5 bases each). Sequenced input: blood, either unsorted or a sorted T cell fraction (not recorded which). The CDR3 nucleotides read TGTGCCAGCAGCTCCGGGGCGATTTACGAGCAGTACTTC. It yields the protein CASSSGAIYEQYF.